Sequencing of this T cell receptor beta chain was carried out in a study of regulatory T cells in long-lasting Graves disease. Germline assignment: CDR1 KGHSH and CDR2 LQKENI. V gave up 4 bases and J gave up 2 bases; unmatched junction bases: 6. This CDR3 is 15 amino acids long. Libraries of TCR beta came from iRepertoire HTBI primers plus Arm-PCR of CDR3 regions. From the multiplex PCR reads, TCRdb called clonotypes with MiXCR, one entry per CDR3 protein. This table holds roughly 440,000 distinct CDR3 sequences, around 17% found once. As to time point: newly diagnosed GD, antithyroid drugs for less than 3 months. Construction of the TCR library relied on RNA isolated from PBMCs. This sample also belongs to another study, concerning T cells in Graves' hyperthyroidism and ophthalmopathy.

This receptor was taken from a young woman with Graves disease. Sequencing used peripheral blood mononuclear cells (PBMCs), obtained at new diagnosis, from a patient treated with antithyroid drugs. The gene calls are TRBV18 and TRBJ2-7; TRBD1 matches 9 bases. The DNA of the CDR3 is TGTGCCAGCTCACTGGGGACAGGGAGAACCTACGAGCAGTACTTC. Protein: CASSLGTGRTYEQYF.